This T cell receptor beta chain was sequenced in a study of blood T cell repertoires in COVID-19. CDR1 and CDR2 (germline): SNHLY, FYNNEI. The length of the CDR3 is 16 residues. V shed 8 bases and J 9 bases; nucleotides not matched to a gene: 16. The protocol was immunoSEQ multiplex PCR, while the TCRdb copy is restricted to in-frame clones and leaves out a portion. Here the sample spans around 160,000 clones, roughly 81% being singletons. The chain carries TRBV2 and TRBJ1-6; 7 bases match TRBD1. Material: peripheral blood. The receptor was isolated from a human donor with acute or convalescent COVID-19. The donor label of this sample is uncertain. In DNA form, the CDR3 reads TGTGCCAGCTTCCATCTATCCGGGACAGCGGTTTCACCCCTCCACTTT. This translates into CASFHLSGTAVSPLHF.